This TCR beta chain was sequenced in a study of blood T cell repertoires in COVID-19. Sequencing was performed with immunoSEQ multiplex PCR; in TCRdb, only in-frame clones are kept and a portion is missing. The sample has 180,000 or so clones; approximately 80% are singletons. Enrolled through a virtual design, the participants were between about 18 and 100 years of age and came from about two dozen US areas. Only one count was recorded for this clone. Sequenced: PBMCs or T cells enriched from blood (not recorded which). The sequence was collected from a man aged 50 to 60 who had recovered from COVID-19.

CDR3 coding DNA: TGTGCCAGCAGCCCGCCCGGGACAGGGAGGAACGAGCAGTACTTC. Protein sequence: CASSPPGTGRNEQYF. The chain carries TRBV11-1 and TRBJ2-7; 9 nucleotides line up with TRBD1. This CDR3 contains 15 residues. Germline V gives CDR1 SGHAT, CDR2 FQDESV (reference sequence). Trimming took 5 bases from V and 5 from J; bases not matched to a gene: 10.